This entry features one T cell receptor beta chain sequence. This clonotype came up many times. No cognate antigen has been identified for it. Nothing much larger sits one base from this clone, and base qualities are not available. Interpreted using the paper, the time point label stands for: persistent/refractory GD, antithyroid drugs over 5 years with positive TRAb. For both TCR sequencing and RNA sequencing, RNA was extracted from PBMCs using TRIzol. The diagnosis of Graves' disease was made according to American Thyroid Association guidelines. Recruitment of patients was carried out at an endocrinology department in Xi'an, China. Each patient gave about 10 milliliters of peripheral blood, collected in an EDTA anticoagulant tube. Ficoll Paque Plus density gradient separation was used to isolate PBMCs, and no further T cell sorting was done. An Agilent 2100 Bioanalyzer and agarose gel were used to assess RNA quality, and a NanoDrop 2000 was used to measure RNA concentration.

The sample originates from a study of regulatory T cells in long-lasting Graves disease listed by TCRdb under 2021. With regard to the full study: Persistent Graves' disease was defined as antithyroid drug treatment for over 5 years with persistently positive TSH receptor autoantibodies. In the clinical cohort, patients with persistent Graves' disease had used antithyroid drugs for an average of about 9.3 years. A total of about 33 samples underwent TCR sequencing, from about 13 patients with persistent Graves' disease and 20 patients with newly diagnosed Graves' disease. Persistent Graves' disease patients were compared with newly diagnosed Graves' disease patients by peripheral blood TCR sequencing and RNA sequencing. The study was conducted in China and was registered as a clinical trial. The full study reports these points: Only peripheral blood was studied, because thyroid tissue, the primary lesion, was inaccessible. Only the TCR beta chain was sequenced and analyzed. Compared with newly diagnosed patients, patients with persistent Graves' disease had lower TCR Shannon entropy and fewer highly expanded clones, which suggests clonal expansion. Patients with persistent disease shared more public clonotypes (around 2,500) than newly diagnosed patients did (approximately 970). The small sample size was acknowledged by the authors as a limitation that may reduce accuracy.

Library construction relied on multiplex PCR. The listed sequencing device is Illumina HiSeq 4000. To build TCR beta libraries, CDR3 regions were amplified by Arm-PCR using iRepertoire HTBI primers. PCR products were gel purified before sequencing. The study's own analysis went as follows. Across samples, 60 to 80 TRBV and 14 TRBJ segments were identified and used for gene usage analysis of CDR3 amino acid clonotypes. COPE and FqMerger were used to merge filtered high-quality paired reads into contigs. Contigs were aligned with BLAST to IMGT TRBV, TRBD and TRBJ reference genes, and CDR3 was defined per IMGT. Highly expanded clones were defined as clonotypes with a frequency above 0.1%. Shannon entropy served as the measure of repertoire diversity, while the Gini coefficient captured V-J evenness. A clonotype found in more than one individual was treated as public. TCRdb reworked the public reads: Q25 trimming with fastp, MiXCR clone assembly, productive beta chains retained. Rows matching on CDR3 protein sequence are summarized as one entry with the most common DNA and genes. TCRdb, not the original authors, processed these V and J calls. This sample is represented by 400,000 to 500,000 distinct CDR3 sequences; less than 25% of them were singletons. The top ten clonotypes cover roughly 8% of the sample.

This TCR came from a female donor with Graves disease. The sequenced sample was peripheral blood mononuclear cells (PBMCs), obtained when the disease was refractory, from a patient treated with antithyroid drugs.

CDR3 region: CASSLARSLPVEQYF. The DNA reads TGTGCCAGCAGCTTAGCTAGATCCCTACCCGTCGAGCAGTACTTC. The V and J genes are TRBV7-2 and TRBJ2-7, with the D gene not clear enough to name. The CDR3 starts with the cysteine, ends with the phenylalanine, and has 15 residues. CDR3 DNA only is kept here, 45 bases in frame from base 1. V was cut back by 0 bases and J by 6 bases, leaving a gap of 15 bases between them. CDR1 SGHTA and CDR2 FQGNSA are derived from the germline V gene.